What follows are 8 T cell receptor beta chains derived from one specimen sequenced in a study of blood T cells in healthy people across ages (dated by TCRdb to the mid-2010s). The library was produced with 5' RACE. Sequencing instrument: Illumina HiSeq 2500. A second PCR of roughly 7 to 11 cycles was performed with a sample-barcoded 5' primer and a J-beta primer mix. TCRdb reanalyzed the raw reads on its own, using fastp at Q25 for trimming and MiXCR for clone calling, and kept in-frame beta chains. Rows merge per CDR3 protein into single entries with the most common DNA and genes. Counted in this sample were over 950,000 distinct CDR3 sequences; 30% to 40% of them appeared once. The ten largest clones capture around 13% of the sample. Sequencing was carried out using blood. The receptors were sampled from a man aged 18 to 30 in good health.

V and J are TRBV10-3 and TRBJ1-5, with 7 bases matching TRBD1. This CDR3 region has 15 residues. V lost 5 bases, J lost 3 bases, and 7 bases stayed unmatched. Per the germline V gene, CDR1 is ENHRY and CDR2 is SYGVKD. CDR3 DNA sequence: TGTGCCATCAGTACTGGGACAGATTACAATCAGCCCCAGCATTTT. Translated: CAISTGTDYNQPQHF.

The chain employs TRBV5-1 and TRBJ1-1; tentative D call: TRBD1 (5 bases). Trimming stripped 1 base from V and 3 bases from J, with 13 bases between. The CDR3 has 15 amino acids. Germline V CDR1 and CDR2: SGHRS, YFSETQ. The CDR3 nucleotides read TGCGCCAGCAGCTTGATTGAGGGGTCGGACACTGAAGCTTTCTTT. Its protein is CASSLIEGSDTEAFF.

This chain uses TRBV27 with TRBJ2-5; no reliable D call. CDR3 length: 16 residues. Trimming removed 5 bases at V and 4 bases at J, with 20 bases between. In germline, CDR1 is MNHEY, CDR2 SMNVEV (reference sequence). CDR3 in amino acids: CASSPSSGRVRETQYF. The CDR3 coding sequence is TGTGCCAGCAGTCCCTCCAGTGGTCGGGTCAGAGAGACCCAGTACTTC.

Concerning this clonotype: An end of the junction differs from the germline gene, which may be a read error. CDR3 amino acids: CASSPGQDSNQPRHF. CDR3 coding DNA: TGTGCCAGCTCCCCCGGACAGGATAGCAATCAGCCCCGGCATTTT. The chain couples TRBV18 to TRBJ1-5; TRBD1 matches 7 bases. This CDR3 region has 15 residues. Germline V CDR1 and CDR2: KGHSH, LQKENI.

The DNA for the CDR3 is TGTGCCAGCAGTTTATTGTGGAATTCACCCCTCCACTTT. Protein: CASSLLWNSPLHF. This rearrangement joins TRBV12-3 or TRBV12-4 to TRBJ1-6; D remains unclear. The V end lost 2 bases, the J end lost 7 bases, and 6 bases lay between the germline ends. This CDR3 is built from 13 residues.

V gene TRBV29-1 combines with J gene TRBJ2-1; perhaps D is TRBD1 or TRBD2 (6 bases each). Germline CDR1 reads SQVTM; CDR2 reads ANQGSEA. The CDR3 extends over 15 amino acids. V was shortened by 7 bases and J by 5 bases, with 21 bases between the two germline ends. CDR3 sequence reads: CSALSPGAPHNEQFF. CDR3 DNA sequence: TGCAGCGCCTTATCCCCGGGGGCCCCCCACAATGAGCAGTTCTTC.

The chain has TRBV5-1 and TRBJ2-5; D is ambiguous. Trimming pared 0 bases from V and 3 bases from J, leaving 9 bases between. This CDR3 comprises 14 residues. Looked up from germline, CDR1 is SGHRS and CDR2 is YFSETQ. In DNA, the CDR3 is TGCGCCAGCAGCTTGGGACCCTCTAAAGAGACCCAGTACTTC. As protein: CASSLGPSKETQYF.

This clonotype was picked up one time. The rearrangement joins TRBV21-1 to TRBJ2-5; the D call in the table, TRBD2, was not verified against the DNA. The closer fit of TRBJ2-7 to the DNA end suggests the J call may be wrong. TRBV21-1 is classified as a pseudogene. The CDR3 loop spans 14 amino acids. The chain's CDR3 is CASSKGGTDYEQYF. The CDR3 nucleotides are TGTGCCAGCAGCAAAGGTGGGACGGACTACGAGCAGTACTTC.